The 27 T cell receptor beta chains below were found in one sample sequenced in a study of blood T cells in healthy people across ages. A second roughly 6 to 11 cycle PCR used barcoded and J-beta primers. MiXCR was run by TCRdb on the 5' RACE reads, yielding one entry per CDR3 protein. Among under 800,000 distinct CDR3 sequences, about 42% were seen once, and the ten largest hold 20% to 25%. Material: blood. These receptors originate from a woman in her sixties in good health.

This clonotype was seen more than once but under ten times. The chain employs TRBV6-2 or TRBV6-3 and TRBJ2-3; TRBD2 matches 9 bases. The germline V gene has CDR1 MNHEY and CDR2 SVGEGT. The trim removed 10 bases at V and 5 bases at J, leaving 4 bases unmatched. The CDR3 loop spans 12 amino acids. This CDR3 reads CATKLAGDTQYF. CDR3 nucleotide sequence: TGTGCCACCAAACTAGCGGGAGATACGCAGTATTTT.

The V call is TRBV7-3, the J call TRBJ2-5; TRBD2 matches 8 bases. The CDR3 has 15 amino acids. V dropped 3 bases and J dropped 4; count of bases not matched to a gene: 7. The germline gives CDR1 SGHTA, CDR2 FQGTGA. The CDR3 spells CASSFASGSGETQYF. The CDR3 nucleotides read TGTGCCAGCAGCTTTGCGAGCGGGAGTGGAGAGACCCAGTACTTC.

V and J are TRBV4-2 and TRBJ2-1; D not certain. Germline assignment: CDR1 LGHNA and CDR2 YNFKEQ. V was cut by 3 bases and J by 5 bases, with 11 bases left in between. The CDR3 has 14 residues. The CDR3: CASSQSRFNNEQFF. The CDR3 DNA reads TGTGCCAGCAGCCAGTCCAGGTTTAACAATGAGCAGTTCTTC.

The CDR3 loop reads CATSRKTSGPSYEQYF. CDR3 in DNA: TGTGCCACCAGCAGAAAAACTAGCGGTCCCTCCTACGAGCAGTACTTC. V usage is TRBV15 and J usage is TRBJ2-7, with 8 bases fitting TRBD2. The CDR3 extends over 16 amino acids. The V and J ends lost 2 bases and 0 bases, in that order; junction bases with no gene match: 6. The germline V gene encodes CDR1 LNHNV and CDR2 YYDKDF (reference sequence).

A remark on this clonotype: With a much larger clone just one base away, this may be a read error. The V call is TRBV28, the J call TRBJ2-7; 9 bases fit TRBD1. V shed 6 bases, J shed 5 bases, and the junction held 11 bases outside the gene matches. Germline V gene sequence: CDR1 MDHEN, CDR2 SYDVKM. The CDR3 covers 15 residues. CDR3 in amino acids: CASRLRQGGSDEQYF. For the CDR3, the DNA is TGTGCCAGCAGACTGAGACAGGGGGGTTCCGACGAGCAGTACTTC.

The chain employs TRBV6-1 and TRBJ2-7; maybe TRBD2 (6 bases). The CDR3 covers 13 residues. Per the germline V gene, CDR1 is MNHNS and CDR2 is SASEGT. V lost 6 bases and J lost 7, with 16 bases in between. The CDR3 is CASRDYDLNEQYF. DNA for the CDR3: TGTGCCAGCAGGGACTACGACTTGAATGAGCAGTACTTC.

This clonotype was counted a few times. V and J are TRBV6-2 or TRBV6-3 and TRBJ2-7, with a tentative D call TRBD2 (5 bases). This CDR3 is built from 15 residues. The ends were cut back, 2 bases at V and 3 bases at J, with 14 bases in the middle. Germline V gene lookup returns CDR1 MNHEY and CDR2 SVGEGT. CDR3 loop: CASSYVGKWIYEQYF. The CDR3 DNA is TGTGCCAGCAGTTACGTCGGGAAATGGATCTACGAGCAGTACTTC.

This clonotype was detected many times. The V gene is TRBV12-3 or TRBV12-4, the J gene TRBJ2-6; tentative D call: TRBD1 (5 bases). The CDR3 has 18 amino acids. V shed 4 bases and J shed 0 bases, with 16 bases lying between them. The CDR3 region is CASSSPKGLSSGANVLTF. The CDR3 nucleotides are TGTGCCAGCAGTTCCCCCAAGGGGTTGAGCTCTGGGGCCAACGTCCTGACTTTC.

The gene calls are TRBV18 and TRBJ1-1; 7 nucleotides line up with TRBD1. The junction had 11 bases not matched to a gene; V was cut back by 2 bases and J by 11 bases. This CDR3 region has 14 residues. Germline V CDR1 and CDR2: KGHSH, LQKENI. CDR3: CASSPLAFTGEAFF. CDR3 nucleotide sequence: TGTGCCAGCTCACCATTGGCATTCACAGGGGAGGCTTTCTTT.

The V gene is TRBV5-1, the J gene TRBJ2-5; 12 bases agree with TRBD2. Germline CDR1 is SGHRS and CDR2 is YFSETQ. The CDR3 length is 15 residues. Trimming at V came to 4 bases and at J to 4 bases, leaving 5 bases not matched to a gene. CDR3 DNA: TGCGCCAGCAGCGTCTCGGGACTAGCGGGAGAGACCCAGTACTTC. This sequence encodes CASSVSGLAGETQYF.

This clonotype has at least ten counts. The gene calls are TRBV7-9 and TRBJ2-1; the match to TRBD2 covers 7 bases. The CDR3 is made up of 14 amino acids. Germline V gives CDR1 SEHNR, CDR2 FQNEAQ (reference sequence). V trimming: 3 bases; J trimming: 7 bases; junction bases outside the gene matches: 6. The CDR3 reads CASSLGGYGNEQFF. CDR3 nucleotides: TGTGCCAGCAGCTTGGGAGGGTATGGGAATGAGCAGTTCTTC. The variable domain in full, with the rest retrieved from reference TRBV7-9 and TRBJ2-1, is DTGVSQNPRHKITKRGQNVTFRCDPISEHNRLYWYRQTLGQGPEFLTYFQNEAQLEKSRLLSDRFSAERPKGSFSTLEIQRTEQGDSAMYLCASSLGGYGNEQFFGPGTRLTVL.

DNA for the CDR3: TGCAGTGCTAGGGTCCTAGGACGGGAGTCCTACGAGCAGTACTTC. This encodes CSARVLGRESYEQYF. The rearrangement uses TRBV20-1 and TRBJ2-7; the D gene is possibly TRBD2 (6 bases). Germline-derived CDR1 and CDR2 are DFQATT and SNEGSKA (reference sequence). Trimming removed 3 bases from V and 1 base from J, with 16 bases in between. The CDR3 runs to 15 residues.

This clonotype came up a few times. The chain carries TRBV20-1 and TRBJ2-5; no reliable D call. Trimming pared 6 bases from V and 4 bases from J, leaving 12 bases between. The germline V gene has CDR1 DFQATT and CDR2 SNEGSKA (reference sequence). The CDR3 totals 12 residues. CDR3 DNA sequence: TGCAGTGCAGCATTGGATTTAGAGACCCAGTACTTC. It is translated as CSAALDLETQYF.

This clonotype was recorded a few times. For the CDR3, the DNA is TGTGCCAGTAGTATCGGGGAACTTAATGAGCAGTTCTTC. Residues: CASSIGELNEQFF. The gene calls are TRBV19 and TRBJ2-1, with a weak D call TRBD2 (5 bases). Germline loops: CDR1 LNHDA, CDR2 SQIVND (reference sequence). The V and J ends lost 3 bases and 7 bases respectively, with 10 bases between them. This CDR3 is 13 amino acids long. Variable domain in full (rest from reference TRBV19 and TRBJ2-1): DGGITQSPKYLFRKEGQNVTLSCEQNLNHDAMYWYRQDPGQGLRLIYYSQIVNDFQKGDIAEGYSVSREKKESFPLTVTSAQKNPTAFYLCASSIGELNEQFFGPGTRLTVL.

This clonotype was counted between two and nine times. This chain uses TRBV28 with TRBJ2-1, with a tentative D call TRBD2 (5 bases). CDR3 length: 14 amino acids. Per germline, CDR1 MDHEN and CDR2 SYDVKM. With 5 bases removed from V and 6 bases from J, the gap between germline ends came to 14 bases. The CDR3 loop reads CASSNAGLANEQFF. CDR3 nucleotides: TGTGCCAGCAGTAATGCGGGCCTAGCCAATGAGCAGTTCTTC.

This clonotype was observed a handful of times. The chain joins TRBV20-1 to TRBJ2-5; 11 nucleotides agree with TRBD2. The CDR3 is 17 amino acids. CDR1 DFQATT and CDR2 SNEGSKA come from the germline V gene (reference sequence). V lost 5 bases, J lost 5 bases, and 16 bases stayed unmatched. CDR3 coding DNA: TGCAGTGCTTCTACGGGTGGTAGCGGGGGGGCATCGGAGACCCAGTACTTC. Its protein is CSASTGGSGGASETQYF.

In the case of this clonotype: A read error may produce the germline difference seen at one junction end. V is TRBV9 and J is TRBJ2-7, with a possible D match to TRBD2 (5 bases). This CDR3 contains 12 residues. CDR1 and CDR2 from the germline V gene are SGDLS and YYNGEE. CDR3: CASSAPLRERYF. CDR3 in DNA: TGTGCCAGCAGCGCCCCGTTGAGGGAGCGGTACTTC.

This clonotype was counted between two and nine times. The chain carries TRBV25-1 and TRBJ2-7; the match to TRBD2 covers 9 bases. The germline CDR1 and CDR2 sequences are MGHDK and SYGVNS. J was trimmed by 5 bases and V by 4 bases; bases with no gene match: 9. This CDR3 region has 15 residues. The chain's CDR3 is CASSGRKAGGNEQYF. The DNA of the CDR3 is TGTGCCAGCAGTGGGCGGAAAGCGGGAGGTAACGAGCAGTACTTC.

The V and J genes are TRBV7-9 and TRBJ2-1; maybe TRBD2 (5 bases). Germline V gene data show CDR1 as SEHNR and CDR2 as FQNEAQ (reference sequence). Between the trimmed V and J ends, which lost 3 bases and 6 bases, there was a span of 12 bases. This CDR3 spans 14 amino acids. The CDR3 protein is CASSFAGEANEQFF. In DNA form, the CDR3 reads TGTGCCAGCAGCTTCGCGGGCGAAGCCAATGAGCAGTTCTTC.

The chain couples TRBV29-1 to TRBJ2-5; D gene uncertain. The CDR3 sequence is 13 residues long. Between the trimmed V and J ends, which lost 4 bases and 5 bases, there was a span of 14 bases. The V gene's germline CDR1 is SQVTM and CDR2 ANQGSEA. CDR3: CSVGPKRRETQYF. CDR3 coding DNA: TGCAGCGTTGGACCGAAACGCCGGGAGACCCAGTACTTC.

The chain has TRBV11-2 and TRBJ2-7; unclear D gene. This CDR3 is built from 14 residues. V gave up 6 bases and J gave up 0 bases, with 12 bases separating them. In germline, CDR1 is SGHAT, CDR2 FQNNGV. The CDR3 DNA reads as TGTGCCAGCAGTCGAGGTGGCAGCTCCTACGAGCAGTACTTC. Protein sequence: CASSRGGSSYEQYF.

J is TRBJ2-5 and V is TRBV2, with D unresolved. V lost 4 bases and J lost 2, with 11 bases in between. Germline V CDR1 and CDR2: SNHLY, FYNNEI. The CDR3 contains 14 residues. The CDR3 here is CASSGCGEQETQYF. The CDR3 DNA reads as TGTGCCAGCAGTGGCTGCGGAGAACAAGAGACCCAGTACTTC.

This sequence joins TRBV3-1 and TRBJ2-1; TRBD2 might be the D (6 bases). The V end lost 4 bases, the J end lost 4 bases, and 14 bases lay between the germline ends. The length of the CDR3 is 15 residues. Germline values: CDR1 LGHDT, CDR2 YNNKEL (reference sequence). DNA of the CDR3: TGTGCCAGCAGCCTCGGGAGTTTGGTGTACAATGAGCAGTTCTTC. This translates into CASSLGSLVYNEQFF.

V is TRBV5-4 and J is TRBJ2-3; 7 nucleotides align to TRBD1. The V gene's germline CDR1 is SGHNT and CDR2 YYREEE (reference sequence). V trimming: 3 bases; J trimming: 0 bases; junction bases outside the gene matches: 7. This CDR3 is 16 amino acids long. The CDR3 DNA reads TGTGCCAGCAGCTGGGGACAGCCTCCAAGCACAGATACGCAGTATTTT. Protein product: CASSWGQPPSTDTQYF. Drawing the rest from reference TRBV5-4 and TRBJ2-3, the complete variable domain is ETGVTQSPTHLIKTRGQQVTLRCSSQSGHNTVSWYQQALGQGPQFIFQYYREEENGRGNFPPRFSGLQFPNYSSELNVNALELDDSALYLCASSWGQPPSTDTQYFGPGTRLTVL.

J is TRBJ2-1 and V is TRBV29-1; TRBD1 agrees at 7 bases. This CDR3 comprises 13 residues. Germline-derived CDR1 and CDR2 are SQVTM and ANQGSEA. Germline trimming cut 5 bases from V and 3 bases from J; bases unmatched to any gene: 4. CDR3 in amino acids: CSVTGVGYNEQFF. The CDR3 coding sequence is TGCAGCGTTACAGGGGTAGGCTACAATGAGCAGTTCTTC.

The chain has TRBV20-1 and TRBJ2-5; TRBD1 matches 10 bases. Germline-derived CDR1 and CDR2 are DFQATT and SNEGSKA (reference sequence). After removal of 5 bases from V and 11 bases from J, the junction contained 14 bases not matched to a gene. The CDR3 spans 14 residues. In DNA, the CDR3 is TGCAGTGCTCTTACGGGACAGGGGTCCAATGAGCAGTACTTC. It specifies CSALTGQGSNEQYF.

The CDR3 spells CASSYEGGLGTEAFF. DNA for the CDR3: TGTGCCAGCAGTTACGAGGGGGGGTTGGGCACTGAAGCTTTCTTT. This chain connects TRBV6-5 to TRBJ1-1, with a weak D call TRBD1 (6 bases). V was shortened by 2 bases and J by 4 bases, with 14 bases between the two germline ends. This CDR3 spans 15 amino acids. From germline, CDR1 is MNHEY and CDR2 SVGAGI.